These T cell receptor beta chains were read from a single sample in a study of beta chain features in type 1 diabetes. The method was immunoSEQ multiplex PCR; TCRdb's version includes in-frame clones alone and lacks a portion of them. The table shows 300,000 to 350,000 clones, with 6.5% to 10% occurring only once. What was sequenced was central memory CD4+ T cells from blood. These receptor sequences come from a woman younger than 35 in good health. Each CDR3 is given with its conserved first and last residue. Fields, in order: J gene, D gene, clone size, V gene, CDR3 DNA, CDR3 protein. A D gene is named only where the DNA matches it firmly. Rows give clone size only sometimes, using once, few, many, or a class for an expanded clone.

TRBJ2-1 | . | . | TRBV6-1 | TGTGCCAGCCAGGGATTGGGTGGGAACAATGAGCAGTTCTTC | CASQGLGGNNEQFF
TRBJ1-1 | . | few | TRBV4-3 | TGCGCCAGCAGCCAAGGCCCCCATATCAACGCTGAAGCTTTCTTT | CASSQGPHINAEAFF
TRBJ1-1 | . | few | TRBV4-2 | TGTGCCAGCAGCCAGACCGCCGGACGGATGAACACTGAAGCTTTCTTT | CASSQTAGRMNTEAFF
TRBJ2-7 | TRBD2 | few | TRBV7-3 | TGTGCCAGCAGCCCACATAGCGGGACCCACGAGCAGTACTTC | CASSPHSGTHEQYF
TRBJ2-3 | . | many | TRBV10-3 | TGTGCCATCAGTGAGTTTGCGGAGACGCAGTATTTT | CAISEFAETQYF
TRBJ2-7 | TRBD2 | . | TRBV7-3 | TGTGCCAGCAGCTTGGGGGTTAGCGGGATAGCATACGAGCAGTACTTC | CASSLGVSGIAYEQYF
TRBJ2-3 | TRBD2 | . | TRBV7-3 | TGTGCCAGCAGCTTAACCCCTAGCGGGAGCACAGATACGCAGTATTTT | CASSLTPSGSTDTQYF
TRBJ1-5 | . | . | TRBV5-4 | TGTGCCAGCAGCCAGGATCTTCGGGGGCGTAATCAGCCCCAGCATTTT | CASSQDLRGRNQPQHF
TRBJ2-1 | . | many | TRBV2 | TGTGCCAGCAGTGGGGACCACAATGAGCAGTTCTTC | CASSGDHNEQFF
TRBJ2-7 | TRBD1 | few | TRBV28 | TGTGCCAGCAGTTTCCTCCGGGACAGGGGCGAGCAGTACTTC | CASSFLRDRGEQYF
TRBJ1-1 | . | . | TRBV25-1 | TGTGCCAGCAGTGCCCCGGGCCAGATGAACACTGAAGCTTTCTTT | CASSAPGQMNTEAFF
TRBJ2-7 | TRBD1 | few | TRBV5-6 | TGTGCCAGCAGTTACAGGGGTAATTACGAGCAGTACTTC | CASSYRGNYEQYF
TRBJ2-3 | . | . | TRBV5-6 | TGTGCCAGCAGGGCCTTAGAAGATACGCAGTATTTT | CASRALEDTQYF
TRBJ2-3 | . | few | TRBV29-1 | TGCAGCGTTGAATTGTTGCGGGGCACAGATACGCAGTATTTT | CSVELLRGTDTQYF
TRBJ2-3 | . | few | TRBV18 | TGTGCCAGCTCACCTTCCACGATTTTGGGGGATACGCAGTATTTT | CASSPSTILGDTQYF
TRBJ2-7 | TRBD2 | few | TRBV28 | TGTGCCAGCACCGGGGGGGCGAATTACGAGCAGTACTTC | CASTGGANYEQYF
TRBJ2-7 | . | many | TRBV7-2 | TGTGCCAGCAGCTGGGCTAAAGGGAGCTACGAGCAGTACTTC | CASSWAKGSYEQYF
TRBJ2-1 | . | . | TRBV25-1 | TGTGCCAGCAGTGGTGACAGGTGGGGTGAGCAGTTCTTC | CASSGDRWGEQFF
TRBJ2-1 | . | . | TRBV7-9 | TGTGCCAGCAGCTTATCGGGCCTTAATGAGCAGTTCTTC | CASSLSGLNEQFF
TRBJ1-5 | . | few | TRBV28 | TGTGCCAGCAAAGGCAGACAACTTAGCAATCAGCCCCAGCATTTT | CASKGRQLSNQPQHF
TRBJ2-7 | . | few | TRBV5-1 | TGCGCCAGCAGCTTGGGGGGGCGGAACGAGCAGTACTTC | CASSLGGRNEQYF
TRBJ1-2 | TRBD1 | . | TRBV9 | TGTGCCAGCAGCGTAGAGGACAGGGCCTATGGCTACACCTTC | CASSVEDRAYGYTF
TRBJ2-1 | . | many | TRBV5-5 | TGTGCCAGCAGCTTGGGGCGCAATGAGCAGTTCTTC | CASSLGRNEQFF
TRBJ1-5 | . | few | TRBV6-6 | TGTGCCAGCAGCCAAGGACAGTTCCAGCCCCAGCATTTT | CASSQGQFQPQHF
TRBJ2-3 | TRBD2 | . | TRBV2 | TGTGCCAGCAGTGGGCTAGCGGGAGCAAGGCAGTATTTT | CASSGLAGARQYF
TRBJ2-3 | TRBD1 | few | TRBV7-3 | TGTGCCAGCAGCTCGGGTGGGGACAGCGGCACAGATACGCAGTATTTT | CASSSGGDSGTDTQYF
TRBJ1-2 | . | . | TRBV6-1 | TGTGCCAGCAGTGGCCCGGGGCGGTATGGCTACACCTTC | CASSGPGRYGYTF
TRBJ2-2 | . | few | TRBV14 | TGTGCCAGCAGCCTCGGACTGGCCCGGAGCACCGGGGAGCTGTTTTTT | CASSLGLARSTGELFF
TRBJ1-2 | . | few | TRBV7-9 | TGTGCCAGCAGCTTAGTCAGGGACTATGGCTACACCTTC | CASSLVRDYGYTF
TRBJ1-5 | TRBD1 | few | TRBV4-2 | TGTGCCAGCAGCCAAGATTTAGGACAGGGGCTCGATAGCAATCAGCCCCAGCATTTT | CASSQDLGQGLDSNQPQHF
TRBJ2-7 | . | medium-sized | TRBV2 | TGTGCCAGCAAAATCTCCTACGAGCAGTACTTC | CASKISYEQYF
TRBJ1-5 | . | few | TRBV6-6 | TGTGCCAGCAGCGACGGAAATGGCAATCAGCCCCAGCATTTT | CASSDGNGNQPQHF
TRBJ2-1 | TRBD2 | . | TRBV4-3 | TGCGCCAGCAGCCGAGATTGGGGGAAGACTAGCGGGAGCTATGAGCAGTTCTTC | CASSRDWGKTSGSYEQFF
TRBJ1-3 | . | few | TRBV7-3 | TGTGCCAGCAGCAGCAGCTCCGTCTCTGGAAACACCATATATTTT | CASSSSSVSGNTIYF
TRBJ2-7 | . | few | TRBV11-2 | TGTGCCAGCAGCTTACTAGAGGCCTACGAGCAGTACTTC | CASSLLEAYEQYF
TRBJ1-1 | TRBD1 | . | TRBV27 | TGTGCCAGCAGTTTATTGCCAGGGGGCGCCGAAGCTTTCTTT | CASSLLPGGAEAFF
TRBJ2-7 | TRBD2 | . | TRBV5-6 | TGTGCCAGCAGCGGGACGGGACTACGGAGCTCCTACGAGCAGTACTTC | CASSGTGLRSSYEQYF
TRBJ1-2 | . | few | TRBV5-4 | TGTGCCAGCAGCTTGGGGAGGTCATTAAACTATGGCTACACCTTC | CASSLGRSLNYGYTF
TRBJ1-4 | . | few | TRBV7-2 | TGTGCCAGCAGCTTCGGGGGACGGGGTGAAAAACTGTTTTTT | CASSFGGRGEKLFF
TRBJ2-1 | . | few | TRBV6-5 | TGTGCCAGCAGTTACCTAGGGGACAATGAGCAGTTCTTC | CASSYLGDNEQFF
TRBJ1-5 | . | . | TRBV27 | TGTGCCAGCAGTTCTCAGGGAACGGTTCAGCCCCAGCATTTT | CASSSQGTVQPQHF
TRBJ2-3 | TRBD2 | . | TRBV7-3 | TGTGCCAGCAGCTTAACCGGGACTAGCGGGTTTAATACGCAGTATTTT | CASSLTGTSGFNTQYF
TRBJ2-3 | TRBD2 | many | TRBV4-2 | TGTGCCAGCGGCCTCACTAGCGGCTATAGCACAGATACGCAGTATTTT | CASGLTSGYSTDTQYF
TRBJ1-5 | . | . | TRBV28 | TGTGCCAGCAGTCTCACGGGGAATCAGCCCCAGCATTTT | CASSLTGNQPQHF
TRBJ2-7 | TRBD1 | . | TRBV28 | TGTGCCAGCAGTTTGAGTGGTGGGACAGGGGGTTACGAGCAGTACTTC | CASSLSGGTGGYEQYF
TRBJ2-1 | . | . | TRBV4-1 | TGCGCCAGCAGCCAAGATTGGAGTGCTAACCGCGGGCAGTTCTTC | CASSQDWSANRGQFF
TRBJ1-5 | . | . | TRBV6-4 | TGTGCCAGCAGTCCCGAGGAGGGGGGACAGCCCCAGCATTTT | CASSPEEGGQPQHF
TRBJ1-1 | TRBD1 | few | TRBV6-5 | TGTGCCATCAGGGGCGGAACAGGGGACACCACTGAAGCTTTCTTT | CAIRGGTGDTTEAFF
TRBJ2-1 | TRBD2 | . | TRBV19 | TGTGCCAGTAGCACGGGACTAGCGGGAAAGAATGAGCAGTTCTTC | CASSTGLAGKNEQFF
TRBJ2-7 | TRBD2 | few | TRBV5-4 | TGTGCCAGCAGCTTGGGGGGAGGGGCCTCGACCTACGAGCAGTACTTC | CASSLGGGASTYEQYF
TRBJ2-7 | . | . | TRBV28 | TGTGCCAGCAGGACGCACGGCTCCTACGAGCAGTACTTC | CASRTHGSYEQYF
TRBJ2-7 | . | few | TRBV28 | TGTGCCAGCAGTTTAACCCCCTACGAGCAGTACTTC | CASSLTPYEQYF